A selection of T cell receptor beta chains follows, all from one sample in a study of monozygotic twins with inflammatory bowel disease. From its re-call of the 5' RACE reads, TCRdb lists each CDR3 protein once, without DNA. The repertoire table contains 90,000 to 110,000 distinct CDR3 sequences. The sequenced sample was blood. The source of these receptors is a human donor with ulcerative colitis or Crohn's disease, or a healthy co-twin of an affected twin (not recorded which). CDR3s include the opening cysteine and the closing phenylalanine or tryptophan.

14	TRBV29-1	TRBJ2-7	CSVQRAADSYEQYF
13	TRBV29-1	TRBJ1-1	CSVGVEENTEAFF
15	TRBV5-1	TRBJ1-2	CASSRGRRPLAGYTF
14	TRBV7-9	TRBJ1-6	CASSPRGYNSPLHF
15	TRBV20-1	TRBJ2-3	CSASRGQGDADTQYF
14	TRBV28	TRBJ2-3	CASSRAGGTDTQYF
14	TRBV28	TRBJ1-1	CATGVDWPITEAFF
16	TRBV18	TRBJ1-1	CASSAPGQGFFTEAFF
12	TRBV28	TRBJ1-6	CASIRWGSPLHF
16	TRBV7-2	TRBJ2-7	CASSLRGDRTTYEQYF
13	TRBV28	TRBJ1-5	CASSLYSNQPQHF
14	TRBV28	TRBJ2-7	CASSLGTRTYEQYF
13	TRBV20-1	TRBJ2-7	CSARAAVLGEQYF
14	TRBV4-2	TRBJ2-2	CASSQAENTGELFF
16	TRBV19	TRBJ1-6	CASKEGKDSYNSPLHF
14	TRBV7-2	TRBJ2-1	CATRRTGDLNEQFF
15	TRBV24-1	TRBJ1-2	CATSEPWVTNYGYTF
15	TRBV19	TRBJ2-7	CASSMVAGQGYEQYF
16	TRBV3-1	TRBJ2-7	CASSQDESGGSYEQYF
14	TRBV6-1	TRBJ1-6	CASSAQGADSPLHF
11	TRBV7-9	TRBJ2-2	CASMGTGELFF
14	TRBV12-3/TRBV12-4	TRBJ2-3	CASSLADPRDTQYF
15	TRBV20-1	TRBJ1-1	CSAREPATGGIEAFF
15	TRBV7-3	TRBJ2-3	CASTNAGASTDTQYF
14	TRBV5-4	TRBJ2-5	CATTPRGFEETQYF
13	TRBV7-2	TRBJ2-7	CASSFWTGNEQYF
15	TRBV27	TRBJ1-1	CASTTRAGGETEAFF
14	TRBV12-3/TRBV12-4	TRBJ2-5	CASTHGRYQETQYF
16	TRBV18	TRBJ1-5	CASSPPPGGSNQPQHF
14	TRBV18	TRBJ1-4	CASSPGQANEKLFF
12	TRBV29-1	TRBJ2-7	CSVGGSSYEQYF
15	TRBV7-2	TRBJ1-1	CASSFGTAMNTEAFF
13	TRBV18	TRBJ2-1	CASSATSEGEQFF
13	TRBV7-2	TRBJ2-7	CASSFDRIYEQYF
12	TRBV5-6	TRBJ1-1	CASSGRAFGAFF
13	TRBV5-1	TRBJ1-3	CASSFSSGNTIYF
13	TRBV20-1	TRBJ2-3	CSAPGLATDTQYF
14	TRBV20-1	TRBJ1-5	CSARAGTSNQPQHF
16	TRBV5-6	TRBJ1-4	CASSILTGATNEKLFF
13	TRBV7-3	TRBJ2-5	CASSLREGGTQYF
15	TRBV4-2	TRBJ2-1	CASSQAGSGSNEQFF
13	TRBV29-1	TRBJ1-2	CSVAATGRYGYTF
14	TRBV28	TRBJ2-5	CASSLFSASGTQYF
15	TRBV11-1	TRBJ2-1	CASSQLAGPYNEQFF
15	TRBV2	TRBJ2-1	CASRGGLAFYNEQFF
15	TRBV20-1	TRBJ2-7	CSASYPKAGLWEQYF
14	TRBV5-1	TRBJ2-3	CASSFGSGADTQYF
13	TRBV20-1	TRBJ2-7	CSAPGPSSYEQYF
14	TRBV27	TRBJ2-1	CATGRGSGGVEQFF
15	TRBV5-1	TRBJ2-5	CASSLADVQGETQYF
13	TRBV6-5	TRBJ1-5	CASRIHPGAPQHF
16	TRBV7-8	TRBJ2-7	CASSLERDLPSYEQYF
14	TRBV20-1	TRBJ2-3	CSLTSGGNTDTQYF
11	TRBV29-1	TRBJ1-1	CSVVRDTEAFF
12	TRBV28	TRBJ1-5	CASSTSNQPQHF
17	TRBV7-3	TRBJ2-7	CASSLGTGGRESYEQYF
13	TRBV10-2	TRBJ2-7	CASSELGEFEQYF